These T cell receptor beta chains were read from a single sample in a study of molecular identifiers for immune sequencing clone quantification. TCRdb passed the PCR reads through MiXCR, listing each CDR3 protein once. The sample consists of 35,000 or so distinct CDR3 sequences, 19% of them appearing once. The sequenced sample was naive CD8+ T cells from blood, with Jurkat cell RNA spiked in. The receptors were gathered from a human donor in good health. Some libraries in this study had Jurkat cell RNA spiked in. The CDR3 runs from the conserved cysteine through the conserved F or W. The D gene is left open where the match is weak. Where a row states a size, it is once, few, many or the class of an expanded clone; other rows omit it.

clone size	V gene	J gene	D gene	CDR3 length	CDR3 protein	CDR3 DNA
many	TRBV27	TRBJ2-7	TRBD1	15	CASSPRETGSYEQYF	TGTGCCAGCAGTCCCCGTGAGACAGGGAGCTACGAGCAGTACTTC
.	TRBV28	TRBJ2-7	TRBD1	14	CASREAGGTYEQYF	TGTGCCAGCAGGGAGGCAGGGGGCACCTACGAGCAGTACTTC
many	TRBV7-6	TRBJ2-7	.	13	CASSSVGGYEQYF	TGTGCCAGCAGCTCCGTAGGGGGGTACGAGCAGTACTTC
few	TRBV6-5	TRBJ2-1	.	16	CASSPEVAVSYNEQFF	TGTGCCAGCAGTCCCGAGGTAGCGGTTTCCTACAATGAGCAGTTCTTC
many	TRBV7-9	TRBJ1-6	.	16	CASSLSPREATSSLHF	TGTGCCAGCAGCTTATCCCCTCGGGAGGCCACCAGCTCCCTCCACTTT
many	TRBV5-1	TRBJ2-5	.	14	CASSTGQYQETQYF	TGCGCCAGCAGCACTGGACAGTACCAAGAGACCCAGTACTTC
many	TRBV7-2	TRBJ2-3	TRBD1	18	CASSLQHRGMSGTDTQYF	TGTGCCAGCAGCTTACAGCACAGGGGGATGTCGGGCACAGATACGCAGTATTTT
many	TRBV12-3/TRBV12-4	TRBJ1-5	.	15	CASSLFGRSNQPQHF	TGTGCCAGCAGTTTATTTGGGAGAAGCAATCAGCCCCAGCATTTT
many	TRBV12-3/TRBV12-4	TRBJ2-7	.	15	CASSMSARSGYEQYF	TGTGCCAGCAGCATGTCTGCCCGGTCGGGCTACGAGCAGTACTTC
many	TRBV19	TRBJ2-5	TRBD1	16	CASSPARGTDQETQYF	TGTGCCAGTAGCCCCGCCCGTGGGACAGACCAAGAGACCCAGTACTTC
many	TRBV28	TRBJ2-7	.	13	CASSFSRYYEQYF	TGTGCCAGCAGTTTCAGCAGGTATTACGAGCAGTACTTC
.	TRBV23-1	TRBJ1-1	.	17	CASSQSVRTAPNTEAFF	TGCGCCAGCAGTCAATCCGTGCGGACAGCGCCAAACACTGAAGCTTTCTTT
.	TRBV19	TRBJ1-1	TRBD1	15	CASSTRTGLNTEAFF	TGTGCCAGTAGTACCCGGACAGGGCTGAACACTGAAGCTTTCTTT
medium-sized	TRBV4-3	TRBJ2-7	.	13	CASSQDWGGEQYF	TGCGCCAGCAGCCAAGACTGGGGCGGCGAGCAGTACTTC
.	TRBV5-1	TRBJ2-7	TRBD1	16	CASSFPTGNNSYEQYF	TGCGCCAGCAGCTTCCCGACAGGGAATAACTCCTACGAGCAGTACTTC
few	TRBV29-1	TRBJ1-1	TRBD1	12	CSGTGGNTEAFF	TGCAGCGGAACAGGGGGGAACACTGAAGCTTTCTTT
many	TRBV4-3	TRBJ2-1	.	14	CASSQEASSYEQFF	TGCGCCAGCAGCCAAGAGGCTTCTAGCTATGAGCAGTTCTTC
.	TRBV7-8	TRBJ2-3	.	13	CASGLVAGDTQYF	TGTGCCAGCGGCTTAGTCGCTGGGGACACGCAGTATTTT
many	TRBV9	TRBJ1-1	.	15	CASSNDGREDPEAFF	TGTGCCAGCAGCAACGACGGACGGGAGGACCCTGAAGCTTTCTTT
.	TRBV21-1	TRBJ2-5	.	16	CASSKKGAGGGETQYF	TGTGCCAGCAGCAAAAAGGGAGCGGGAGGAGGGGAGACCCAGTACTTC
.	TRBV6-2/TRBV6-3	TRBJ2-1	TRBD1	14	CASSYYQGEGEQFF	TGTGCCAGCAGTTACTATCAGGGGGAAGGTGAGCAGTTCTTC
many	TRBV12-3/TRBV12-4	TRBJ2-3	TRBD1	13	CAIDRGYTDTQYF	TGTGCCATCGACAGGGGTTACACAGATACGCAGTATTTT
many	TRBV29-1	TRBJ2-7	TRBD2	16	CSVEGQLAGVNYEQYF	TGCAGCGTTGAAGGTCAACTAGCGGGAGTAAACTACGAGCAGTACTTC
many	TRBV9	TRBJ1-1	.	13	CASSVGGSTEAFF	TGTGCCAGCAGCGTCGGGGGATCCACTGAAGCTTTCTTT
many	TRBV10-3	TRBJ2-3	TRBD2	17	CAISESILAGDTDTQYF	TGTGCCATCAGTGAGTCTATACTAGCGGGAGACACAGATACGCAGTATTTT
many	TRBV12-3/TRBV12-4	TRBJ1-5	TRBD1	15	CASSLSSGGNQPQHF	TGTGCCAGCAGTTTAAGCTCAGGGGGAAATCAGCCCCAGCATTTT
many	TRBV30	TRBJ2-3	.	13	CAWSALHTDTQYF	TGTGCCTGGAGTGCCCTACACACAGATACGCAGTATTTT
many	TRBV7-2	TRBJ2-5	.	15	CASSLLRGRQETQYF	TGTGCCAGCAGCTTACTCCGGGGGCGGCAAGAGACCCAGTACTTC
many	TRBV27	TRBJ1-5	TRBD1	16	CASSSLLQGALQPQHF	TGTGCCAGCAGTTCACTCTTACAGGGGGCGCTTCAGCCCCAGCATTTT
medium-sized	TRBV6-1	TRBJ1-1	.	10	CATRNTEAFF	TGTGCCACCAGGAACACTGAAGCTTTCTTT
few	TRBV29-1	TRBJ2-7	.	12	CSVEAEYYEQYF	TGCAGCGTTGAAGCAGAATACTACGAGCAGTACTTC
medium-sized	TRBV6-2/TRBV6-3	TRBJ2-5	.	12	CASSQGAETQYF	TGTGCCAGCAGCCAGGGTGCGGAGACCCAGTACTTC
many	TRBV5-6	TRBJ2-4	TRBD1	16	CASSHTGGIAKNIQYF	TGTGCCAGCAGCCATACAGGGGGCATCGCCAAAAACATTCAGTACTTC
many	TRBV7-6	TRBJ1-3	.	14	CASSREGAGNTIYF	TGTGCCAGCAGCAGGGAGGGAGCTGGAAACACCATATATTTT
.	TRBV20-1	TRBJ2-7	.	12	CSASRSSIEQYF	TGCAGTGCTAGTAGGTCTTCCATCGAGCAGTACTTC
few	TRBV12-5	TRBJ1-2	.	15	CASGLVLVSPYGYTF	TGTGCTAGTGGTTTGGTACTGGTCAGTCCCTATGGCTACACCTTC
many	TRBV28	TRBJ2-2	.	12	CASIGPAGELFF	TGTGCCAGCATTGGCCCGGCCGGGGAGCTGTTTTTT
.	TRBV3-1	TRBJ2-7	.	16	CASSQDPPYRSYEQYF	TGTGCCAGCAGCCAAGATCCTCCCTATCGTTCCTACGAGCAGTACTTC
.	TRBV27	TRBJ2-7	.	13	CASSFGGRYEQYF	TGTGCCAGCAGTTTCGGGGGGCGGTACGAGCAGTACTTC
few	TRBV7-2	TRBJ2-7	.	15	CASSQLGLISYEQYF	TGTGCCAGCAGCCAATTAGGGCTCATCTCCTACGAGCAGTACTTC
many	TRBV7-9	TRBJ1-1	.	15	CASSRVGGPTDEAFF	TGTGCCAGCAGCCGGGTTGGGGGCCCAACGGATGAAGCTTTCTTT
many	TRBV5-8	TRBJ1-5	TRBD1	15	CASSGGQNSNQPQHF	TGTGCCAGCAGCGGGGGACAGAATAGCAATCAGCCCCAGCATTTT
many	TRBV6-2/TRBV6-3	TRBJ2-3	TRBD2	15	CASSPQRGRGDTQYF	TGTGCCAGCAGTCCCCAGCGGGGGAGGGGAGATACGCAGTATTTT
many	TRBV7-9	TRBJ1-5	.	15	CASSPLRADNQPQHF	TGTGCCAGCAGCCCTCTCCGGGCAGACAATCAGCCCCAGCATTTT
.	TRBV3-1	TRBJ2-1	.	17	CASSQDLGIYSYNEQFF	TGTGCCAGCAGCCAAGATCTTGGGATATACTCCTACAATGAGCAGTTCTTC
many	TRBV5-6	TRBJ1-5	.	14	CASSLLDGYQPQHF	TGTGCCAGCAGCTTGTTGGACGGCTATCAGCCCCAGCATTTT
many	TRBV3-1	TRBJ2-1	.	14	CASSQAGKLDEQFF	TGTGCCAGCAGCCAAGCTGGCAAACTCGATGAGCAGTTCTTC
few	TRBV4-3	TRBJ1-3	.	17	CASSQDLGPYSGNTIYF	TGCGCCAGCAGCCAAGATCTGGGTCCCTACTCTGGAAACACCATATATTTT
.	TRBV12-3/TRBV12-4	TRBJ2-1	.	14	CASSNGGTYNEQFF	TGTGCCAGCAGCAATGGCGGAACCTACAATGAGCAGTTCTTC
many	TRBV5-4	TRBJ1-1	.	11	CASSANTEAFF	TGTGCCAGCAGCGCTAACACTGAAGCTTTCTTT
many	TRBV5-3	TRBJ2-5	TRBD2	14	CASSLGGFQDTQYF	TGTGCCAGCTCTCTGGGGGGGTTCCAAGACACCCAGTACTTT
many	TRBV19	TRBJ2-2	.	13	CASPGPRPGELFF	TGTGCCAGTCCCGGCCCCCGGCCCGGGGAGCTGTTTTTT
few	TRBV27	TRBJ1-5	.	15	CASSLLAAFNQPQHF	TGTGCCAGCAGTTTACTCGCAGCCTTTAATCAGCCCCAGCATTTT
many	TRBV7-9	TRBJ1-1	.	14	CASSLLDMNTEAFF	TGTGCCAGCAGCCTGCTCGACATGAACACTGAAGCTTTCTTT
.	TRBV4-1	TRBJ2-3	TRBD1	17	CASSPPPGQGYAGTQYF	TGCGCCAGCAGCCCTCCCCCGGGACAGGGGTATGCAGGTACGCAGTATTTT
few	TRBV10-3	TRBJ2-4	.	18	CAISESSGPGGVKNIQYF	TGTGCCATCAGTGAGTCGTCTGGACCCGGTGGGGTCAAAAACATTCAGTACTTC
.	TRBV19	TRBJ2-1	.	12	CASSLIGLEQLF	TGTGCCAGTAGTCTAATAGGACTGGAGCAGCTCTTC
many	TRBV12-3/TRBV12-4	TRBJ2-5	.	12	CATGERRETQYF	TGTGCCACCGGTGAGAGGAGAGAGACCCAGTACTTC
many	TRBV5-4	TRBJ2-3	TRBD2	13	CAKSQSGVDTQYF	TGTGCCAAATCGCAAAGCGGGGTCGATACGCAGTATTTT